This T cell receptor beta chain was identified in a study of vaccination and CD4 T cells after COVID-19. About the study: Convalescent patients were SARS-CoV-2 positive by nasal swab PCR; about 9 mild, one severe.

A word on this clonotype: As yet, its antigen is unknown.

The treatment denotes: approximately nine-day PBMC culture with coronavirus spike peptide pools or control peptides (ViraFEST assay). Via ViraFEST, peptide pools expanded antigen-specific T cells before TCR sequencing. Sequencing of DNA taken from cultured CD4+ T cells relied on the Oncomine TCR Beta short-read assay. It was from cultured CD4+ T cells that genomic DNA was extracted. Via MiXCR, TCRdb re-called the PCR reads, giving one row per CDR3 protein. The table has about 20,000 distinct CDR3 sequences, roughly 23% seen once. The V gene's germline CDR1 is SGHVS and CDR2 FNYEAQ. V was trimmed by 2 bases and J by 8 bases, leaving 15 bases between them. There are 14 residues in the CDR3.

Sequences were obtained from cultured CD4+ T cells from blood. The chain has TRBV7-6 and TRBJ1-2; tentative D call: TRBD1 (5 bases). The TCR was taken from a human donor with COVID-19. CDR3 region: CASSLYDGTMGYTF. The DNA for the CDR3 is TGTGCCAGCAGCTTATACGATGGGACCATGGGCTACACCTTC.